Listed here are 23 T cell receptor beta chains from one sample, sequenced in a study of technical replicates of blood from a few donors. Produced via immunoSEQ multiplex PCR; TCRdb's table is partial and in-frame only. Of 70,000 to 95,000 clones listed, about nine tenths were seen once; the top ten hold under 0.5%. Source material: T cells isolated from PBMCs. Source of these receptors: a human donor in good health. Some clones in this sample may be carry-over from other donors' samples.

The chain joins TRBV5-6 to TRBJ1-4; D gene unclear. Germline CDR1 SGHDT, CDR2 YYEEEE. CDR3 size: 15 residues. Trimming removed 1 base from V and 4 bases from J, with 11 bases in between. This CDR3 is CASSLLAGINEKLFF. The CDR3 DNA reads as TGTGCCAGCAGCTTGTTAGCGGGGATTAATGAAAAACTGTTTTTT.

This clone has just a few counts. CDR3 DNA sequence: TGTGCCAGCAGCGTAGGGACAGGGGGCCCTGAAAAACTGTTTTTT. Encoded protein: CASSVGTGGPEKLFF. V usage is TRBV9 and J usage is TRBJ1-4, with 11 positions matching TRBD1. V shed 0 bases, J shed 7 bases, and the junction held 2 bases outside the gene matches. The CDR3 runs 15 residues. The germline V gene has CDR1 SGDLS and CDR2 YYNGEE.

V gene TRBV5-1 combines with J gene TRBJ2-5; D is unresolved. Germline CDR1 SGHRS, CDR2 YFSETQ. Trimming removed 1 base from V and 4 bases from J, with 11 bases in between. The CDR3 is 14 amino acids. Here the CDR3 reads CASSLLTERETQYF. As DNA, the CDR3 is TGCGCCAGCAGCTTGCTTACTGAGAGAGAGACCCAGTACTTC.

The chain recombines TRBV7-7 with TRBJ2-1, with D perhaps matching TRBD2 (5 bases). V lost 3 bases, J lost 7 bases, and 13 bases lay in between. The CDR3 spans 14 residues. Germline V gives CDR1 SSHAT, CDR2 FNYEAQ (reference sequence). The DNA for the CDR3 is TGTGCCAGCAGCTTTGGAGGAAGGGCGAATGAGCAGTTCTTC. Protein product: CASSFGGRANEQFF. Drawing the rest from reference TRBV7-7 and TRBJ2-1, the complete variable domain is GAGVSQSPRYKVTKRGQDVTLRCDPISSHATLYWYQQALGQGPEFLTYFNYEAQPDKSGLPSDRFSAERPEGSISTLTIQRTEQRDSAMYRCASSFGGRANEQFFGPGTRLTVL.

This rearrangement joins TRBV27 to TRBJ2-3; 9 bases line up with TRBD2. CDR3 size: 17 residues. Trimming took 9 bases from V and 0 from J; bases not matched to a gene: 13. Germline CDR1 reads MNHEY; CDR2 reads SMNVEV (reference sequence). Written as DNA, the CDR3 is TGTGCCAGGGTACTCAGCGGGAGGCTCTCTAGCACAGATACGCAGTATTTT. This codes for CARVLSGRLSSTDTQYF.

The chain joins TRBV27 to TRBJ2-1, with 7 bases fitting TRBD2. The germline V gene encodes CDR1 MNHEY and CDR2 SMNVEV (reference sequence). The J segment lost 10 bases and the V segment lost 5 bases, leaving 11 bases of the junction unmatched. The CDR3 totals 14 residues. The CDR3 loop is CASSIRDYLSEQFF. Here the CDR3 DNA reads TGTGCCAGCAGTATTCGGGACTACCTCAGCGAGCAGTTCTTC.

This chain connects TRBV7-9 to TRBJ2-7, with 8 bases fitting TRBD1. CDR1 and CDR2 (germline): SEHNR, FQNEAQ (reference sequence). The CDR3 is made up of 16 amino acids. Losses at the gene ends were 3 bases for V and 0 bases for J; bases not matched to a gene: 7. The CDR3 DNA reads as TGTGCCAGCAGCTTTGTTACCGGGACAGGCTCCTACGAGCAGTACTTC. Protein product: CASSFVTGTGSYEQYF. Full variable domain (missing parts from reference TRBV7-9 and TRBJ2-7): DTGVSQNPRHKITKRGQNVTFRCDPISEHNRLYWYRQTLGQGPEFLTYFQNEAQLEKSRLLSDRFSAERPKGSFSTLEIQRTEQGDSAMYLCASSFVTGTGSYEQYFGPGTRLTVT.

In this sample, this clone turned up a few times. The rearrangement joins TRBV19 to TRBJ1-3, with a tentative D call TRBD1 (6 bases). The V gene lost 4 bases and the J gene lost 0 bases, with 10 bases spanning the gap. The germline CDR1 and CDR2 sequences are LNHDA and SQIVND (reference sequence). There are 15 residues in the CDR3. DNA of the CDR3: TGTGCCAGTAGTACGGACAGTCGCTCTGGAAACACCATATATTTT. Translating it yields CASSTDSRSGNTIYF.

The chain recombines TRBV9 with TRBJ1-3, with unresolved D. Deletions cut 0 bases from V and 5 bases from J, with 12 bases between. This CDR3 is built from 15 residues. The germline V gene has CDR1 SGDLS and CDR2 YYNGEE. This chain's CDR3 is CASSVEEGRRNTIYF. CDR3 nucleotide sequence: TGTGCCAGCAGCGTAGAGGAGGGAAGAAGAAACACCATATATTTT.

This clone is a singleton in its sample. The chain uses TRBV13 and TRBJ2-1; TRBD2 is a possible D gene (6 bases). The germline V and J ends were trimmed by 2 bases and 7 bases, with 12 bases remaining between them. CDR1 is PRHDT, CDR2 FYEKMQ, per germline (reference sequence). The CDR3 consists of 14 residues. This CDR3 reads CASSLSREINEQFF. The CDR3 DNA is TGTGCCAGCAGCTTAAGTCGGGAGATTAATGAGCAGTTCTTC.

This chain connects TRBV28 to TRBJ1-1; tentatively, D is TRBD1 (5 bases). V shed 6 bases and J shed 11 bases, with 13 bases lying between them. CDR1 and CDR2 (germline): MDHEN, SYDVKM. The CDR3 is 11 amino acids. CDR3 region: CASRAGGRAFF. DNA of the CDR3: TGTGCCAGCAGGGCGGGGGGGAGGGCTTTCTTT.

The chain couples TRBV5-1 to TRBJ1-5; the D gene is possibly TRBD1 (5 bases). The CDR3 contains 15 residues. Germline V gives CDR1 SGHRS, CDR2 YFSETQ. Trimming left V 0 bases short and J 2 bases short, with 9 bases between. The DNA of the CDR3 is TGCGCCAGCAGCTTGGCGGGGGAAGGCAATCAGCCCCAGCATTTT. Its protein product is CASSLAGEGNQPQHF.

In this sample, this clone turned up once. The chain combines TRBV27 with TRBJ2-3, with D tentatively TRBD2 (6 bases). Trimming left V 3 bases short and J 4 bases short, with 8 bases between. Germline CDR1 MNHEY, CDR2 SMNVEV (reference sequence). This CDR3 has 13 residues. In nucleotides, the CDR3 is TGTGCCAGCAGTTTGCGGGGAGCAGATACGCAGTATTTT. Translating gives CASSLRGADTQYF.

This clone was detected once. CDR3 in DNA: TGCGCCAGCAGCCAAGAGGAGGGCTTCTTCGTCTTCAATGAGCAGTTCTTC. This translates into CASSQEEGFFVFNEQFF. The chain employs TRBV4-3 and TRBJ2-1; D might be TRBD2 (6 bases). Germline V lookup: CDR1 LGHNA, CDR2 YSLEER. The CDR3 loop spans 17 amino acids. Between the trimmed V and J ends, which lost 0 bases and 6 bases, there was a span of 18 bases.

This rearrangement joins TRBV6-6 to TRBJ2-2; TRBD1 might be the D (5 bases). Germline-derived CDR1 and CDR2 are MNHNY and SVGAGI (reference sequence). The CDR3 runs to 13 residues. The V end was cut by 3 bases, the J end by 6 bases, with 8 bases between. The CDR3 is CASSYLGPGELFF. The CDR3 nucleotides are TGTGCCAGCAGTTATCTGGGGCCCGGGGAGCTGTTTTTT.

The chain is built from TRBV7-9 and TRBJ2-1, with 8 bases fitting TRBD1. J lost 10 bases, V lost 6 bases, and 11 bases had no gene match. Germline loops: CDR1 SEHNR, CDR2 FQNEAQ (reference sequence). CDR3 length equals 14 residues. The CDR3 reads CASRQLTGDGEQFF. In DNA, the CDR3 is TGTGCCAGCAGACAGCTGACAGGGGATGGAGAGCAGTTCTTC.

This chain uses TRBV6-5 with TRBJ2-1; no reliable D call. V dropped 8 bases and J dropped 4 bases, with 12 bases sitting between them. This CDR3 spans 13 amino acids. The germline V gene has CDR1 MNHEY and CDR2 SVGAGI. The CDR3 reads CASRRGMYNEQFF. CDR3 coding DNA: TGTGCCAGCCGACGAGGAATGTACAATGAGCAGTTCTTC.

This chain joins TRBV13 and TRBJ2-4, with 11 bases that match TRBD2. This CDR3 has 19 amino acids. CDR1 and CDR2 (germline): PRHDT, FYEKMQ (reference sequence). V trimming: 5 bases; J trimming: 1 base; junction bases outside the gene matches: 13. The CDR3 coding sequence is TGTGCCAGCAGCACTACTAGCGGGAGTATCGTATACGCCAAAAACATTCAGTACTTC. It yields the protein CASSTTSGSIVYAKNIQYF.

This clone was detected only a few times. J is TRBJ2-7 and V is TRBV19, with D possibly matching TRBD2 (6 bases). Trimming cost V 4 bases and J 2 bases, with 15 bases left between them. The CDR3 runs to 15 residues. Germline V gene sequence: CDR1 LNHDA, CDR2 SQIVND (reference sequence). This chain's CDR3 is CASSTRLETTYEQYF. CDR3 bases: TGTGCCAGTAGTACCAGACTAGAGACGACCTACGAGCAGTACTTC.

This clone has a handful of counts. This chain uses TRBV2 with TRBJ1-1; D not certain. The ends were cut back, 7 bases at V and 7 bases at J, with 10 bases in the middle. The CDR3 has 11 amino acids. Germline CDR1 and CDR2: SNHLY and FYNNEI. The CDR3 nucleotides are TGTGCCAGCACACGGGAGTATGAAGCTTTCTTT. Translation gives CASTREYEAFF.

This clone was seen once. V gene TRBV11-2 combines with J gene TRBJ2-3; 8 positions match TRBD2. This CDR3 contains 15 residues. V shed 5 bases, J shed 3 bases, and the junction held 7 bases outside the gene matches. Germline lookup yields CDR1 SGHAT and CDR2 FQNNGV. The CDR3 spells CASSGWGGRTDTQYF. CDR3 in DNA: TGTGCCAGCAGCGGGTGGGGCGGGAGGACAGATACGCAGTATTTT.

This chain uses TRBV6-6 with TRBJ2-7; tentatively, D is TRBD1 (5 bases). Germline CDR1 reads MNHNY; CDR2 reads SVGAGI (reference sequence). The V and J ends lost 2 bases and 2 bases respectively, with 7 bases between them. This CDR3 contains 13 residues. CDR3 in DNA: TGTGCCAGCAGTTACCTAGGGGCCTACGAGCAGTACTTC. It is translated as CASSYLGAYEQYF.

CDR3 sequence (DNA): TGTGCCAGTGGACAGTTCCCTCCCTACGAGCAGTACTTC. This translates into CASGQFPPYEQYF. V usage is TRBV19 and J usage is TRBJ2-7; possible D gene TRBD1, 6 bases. This CDR3 contains 13 residues. Germline V CDR1 and CDR2: LNHDA, SQIVND (reference sequence). Deletions cut 8 bases from V and 2 bases from J, with 13 bases between.